The 26 T cell receptor beta chains below were found in one sample sequenced in a study of human T cells and chemical hapten exposure. Time point of the sample: patch test 1, 2 weeks after DPC sensitization. The treatment: therapeutic diphenylcyclopropenone sensitization with weekly scalp DPC. The total RNA was obtained from whole blood that was not fractionated. TCRdb analysed the RACE reads with MiXCR anew, one entry per CDR3 protein. The sample shows 42,000 or so distinct CDR3 sequences, more than 3% of them seen only once. The specimen comprised whole blood, sampled in connection with sensitization to the hapten diphenylcyclopropenone (DPC). The receptors shown here come from a man aged 50-60 years with alopecia areata. Some clones in this sample may be carry-over from other donors' samples.

Concerning this clonotype itself: This clone may be a read error of a much larger clone one base away. This sequence joins TRBV28 and TRBJ2-7; 8 bases line up with TRBD2. Germline trimming cut 5 bases from V and 0 bases from J; bases unmatched to any gene: 6. The CDR3 totals 15 residues. Germline V gives CDR1 MDHEN, CDR2 SYDVKM. The CDR3 DNA is TGTGCCAGCAGTCTCCGGGGGGGGACCTCCTACGAGCAGTACTTC. Protein: CASSLRGGTSYEQYF.

Many counts were recorded for this clonotype. The V gene is TRBV20-1, the J gene TRBJ1-5; no reliable D call. Trimming took 3 bases from V and 0 from J, leaving 12 bases between them. Germline CDR1 DFQATT, CDR2 SNEGSKA (reference sequence). This CDR3 contains 15 residues. The CDR3 reads CSASGGGNSNQPQHF. In DNA form, the CDR3 reads TGCAGTGCTAGTGGCGGAGGAAATAGCAATCAGCCCCAGCATTTT.

The chain recombines TRBV9 with TRBJ2-1, with 9 bases that match TRBD1. CDR1 SGDLS and CDR2 YYNGEE come from the germline V gene. V shed 4 bases, J shed 2 bases, and the junction held 4 bases outside the gene matches. The CDR3 sequence is 15 residues long. This chain's CDR3 is CASSLQGATYNEQFF. The CDR3 bases are TGTGCCAGCAGCCTACAGGGGGCTACCTACAATGAGCAGTTCTTC.

This clonotype was counted between two and nine times. This chain joins TRBV7-6 and TRBJ2-2, with D possibly called TRBD1 or TRBD2 (5 bases each). Trimming took off 1 base at V and 7 bases at J, with 13 bases between the two ends. Germline values: CDR1 SGHVS, CDR2 FNYEAQ. There are 15 residues in the CDR3. The CDR3 loop is CASSLGQGVHGELFF. The DNA for the CDR3 is TGTGCCAGCAGCTTAGGGCAGGGAGTACACGGGGAGCTGTTTTTT.

Ten or more counts support this clonotype. V usage is TRBV6-6 and J usage is TRBJ1-2; D might be TRBD1 (5 bases). This CDR3 region has 15 residues. From germline, CDR1 is MNHNY and CDR2 SVGAGI (reference sequence). V lost 4 bases and J 3 bases, leaving 15 bases between the germline ends. The CDR3 region has the DNA TGTGCCAGCAGTTCATTCGGGGGGATGGACTATGGCTACACCTTC. Amino acid sequence: CASSSFGGMDYGYTF.

This clonotype was seen ten or more times. The V call is TRBV10-3, the J call TRBJ1-4; D is unclear. The CDR3 totals 13 residues. Trimming took off 0 bases at V and 8 bases at J, with 7 bases between the two ends. Germline loops: CDR1 ENHRY, CDR2 SYGVKD. CDR3 sequence: CAISESEIEKLFF. CDR3 coding DNA: TGTGCCATCAGTGAGTCGGAGATAGAAAAACTGTTTTTT.

At least ten counts were recorded for this clonotype. The rearrangement links TRBV28 to TRBJ2-5; D may be TRBD2 (6 bases). CDR1 and CDR2 (germline): MDHEN, SYDVKM. The CDR3 is 15 amino acids. V was shortened by 5 bases and J by 2 bases, with 15 bases between the two germline ends. The CDR3 here is CASSGAGIGQETQYF. For the CDR3, the DNA is TGTGCCAGCAGTGGGGCGGGGATCGGTCAAGAGACCCAGTACTTC.

This clonotype was seen at least ten times. The chain's CDR3 is CASSGDENTEAFF. The DNA for the CDR3 is TGCGCCAGCAGCGGGGACGAGAACACTGAAGCTTTCTTT. J is TRBJ1-1 and V is TRBV5-1, with D possibly being TRBD1 (5 bases). CDR1 is SGHRS and CDR2 is YFSETQ in the germline V gene. V lost 4 bases to trimming and J lost 1 base, with 8 bases between them. The CDR3 spans 13 residues.

This clonotype was recorded at least ten times. V and J are TRBV2 and TRBJ1-2; D is uncertain. The CDR3 has 13 residues. Germline CDR1 is SNHLY and CDR2 is FYNNEI. V lost 7 bases and J lost 4, with 13 bases in between. The CDR3, as DNA: TGTGCCAGCACACGGGGAGGAGGCTATGGCTACACCTTC. Translation gives CASTRGGGYGYTF.

This clonotype was picked up many times. The rearrangement links TRBV12-3 or TRBV12-4 to TRBJ1-3, with D perhaps TRBD1 (6 bases). Trimming left V 3 bases short and J 8 bases short, with 17 bases between. The CDR3 sequence is 15 residues long. CDR3 amino acids: CASSLSMAGVHTIYF. CDR3 coding DNA: TGTGCCAGCAGTTTGAGTATGGCAGGGGTACACACCATATATTTT.

This clonotype was picked up many times. The chain carries TRBV7-9 and TRBJ2-3; no firm D call. From germline, CDR1 is SEHNR and CDR2 FQNEAQ (reference sequence). The length of the CDR3 is 15 residues. V was shortened by 5 bases and J by 1 base, with 13 bases between the two germline ends. CDR3 DNA: TGTGCCAGCAGCCCACGTGGTGCCCGCACAGATACGCAGTATTTT. Translation gives CASSPRGARTDTQYF.

To note about this clonotype: Since a much larger clone is just one base distant, this may be a read error. The chain is built from TRBV6-2 or TRBV6-3 and TRBJ2-1; D remains ambiguous. The DNA end is a closer match to TRBJ2-7, so the J assignment may be wrong. The V gene's germline CDR1 is MNHEY and CDR2 SVGEGT. This CDR3 is 17 amino acids long. In DNA form, the CDR3 reads TGTGCCAGCAGTTACTCGGAGAGCGATGGGCGGCCGAATGAGCAGTACTTC. This encodes CASSYSESDGRPNEQYF.

This clonotype was counted at least ten times. The V and J genes are TRBV5-1 and TRBJ2-1; the D gene is possibly TRBD1 (5 bases). The CDR3 extends over 15 amino acids. Germline V gene lookup returns CDR1 SGHRS and CDR2 YFSETQ. With 4 bases removed from V and 2 bases from J, the gap between germline ends came to 13 bases. The CDR3 nucleotides read TGCGCCAGCAGCACGTCAGGGTCCCCCTACAATGAGCAGTTCTTC. It codes for CASSTSGSPYNEQFF.

This clonotype came up many times. The chain carries TRBV3-1 and TRBJ1-2; D perhaps matches TRBD1 (5 bases). V lost 3 bases and J lost 5, with 10 bases in between. Germline CDR1 and CDR2: LGHDT and YNNKEL (reference sequence). This CDR3 is built from 13 residues. CDR3 protein: CASSQGGPYGYTF. The CDR3 nucleotides read TGTGCCAGCAGCCAGGGGGGTCCTTATGGCTACACCTTC.

This clonotype has at least ten counts. The rearrangement links TRBV2 to TRBJ2-1; possible D gene TRBD2, 6 bases. CDR1 is SNHLY, CDR2 FYNNEI, per germline. The CDR3 sequence is 17 residues long. Trimming took 5 bases from V and 4 from J, leaving 21 bases between them. In nucleotides, the CDR3 is TGTGCCAGCAGTAACACGTCCCCGGCCCGGGGGTACAATGAGCAGTTCTTC. It encodes CASSNTSPARGYNEQFF.

This clonotype was observed at least ten times. This chain joins TRBV7-8 and TRBJ2-2; unclear D gene. From germline, CDR1 is SGHVS and CDR2 FQNEAQ. Deletions cut 2 bases from V and 2 bases from J, with 9 bases between. The length of the CDR3 is 15 residues. CDR3 bases: TGTGCCAGCAGCTTAATATCCCTTAACACCGGGGAGCTGTTTTTT. Translation gives CASSLISLNTGELFF.

This clonotype was recorded at least ten times. The J gene is TRBJ2-1, the V gene TRBV7-2; 13 bases match TRBD2. The CDR3 covers 15 residues. The germline V gene has CDR1 SGHTA and CDR2 FQGNSA. The ends lost 4 bases at V and 6 bases at J; junction bases unmatched: 3. The CDR3 nucleotides read TGTGCCAGCAGCTCTGGGACTAGCGGGACCAATGAGCAGTTCTTC. Protein product: CASSSGTSGTNEQFF.

This clonotype appeared a few times. The V call is TRBV24-1, the J call TRBJ2-5, with D possibly TRBD1 on 6 matching bases. The CDR3 covers 13 residues. Per germline, CDR1 KGHDR and CDR2 SFDVKD. Trimming took off 7 bases at V and 2 bases at J, with 10 bases between the two ends. CDR3 bases: TGTGCCACCAGAAGGGGGTATCAAGAGACCCAGTACTTC. This translates into CATRRGYQETQYF.

Many counts were recorded for this clonotype. The chain links TRBV6-2 or TRBV6-3 to TRBJ2-1; 14 bases fit TRBD2. The CDR3 totals 15 residues. Germline V gene sequence: CDR1 MNHEY, CDR2 SVGEGT. V lost 0 bases to trimming and J lost 10 bases; unmatched junction nucleotides: 2. CDR3 DNA: TGTGCCAGCAGTTACTCGACTAGCGGGAGGGCCGAGCAGTTCTTC. Translated: CASSYSTSGRAEQFF.

In its sample, this clonotype was seen many times. The J gene is TRBJ2-7, the V gene TRBV7-2; TRBD1 aligns across 7 bases. From germline, CDR1 is SGHTA and CDR2 FQGNSA. With 4 bases clipped from V and 5 bases from J, the junction kept 5 bases outside the gene matches. The CDR3 runs 13 residues. The CDR3 loop reads CASSWGQFNEQYF. DNA for the CDR3: TGTGCCAGCAGCTGGGGACAGTTCAACGAGCAGTACTTC.

This clonotype was detected ten times or more. The chain has TRBV6-1 and TRBJ1-1, with 10 bases matching TRBD1. The trim removed 6 bases at V and 4 bases at J, leaving 8 bases unmatched. This CDR3 has 15 residues. CDR1 MNHNS and CDR2 SASEGT come from the germline V gene. The CDR3 is CASSQDRGLGTEAFF. The CDR3 DNA is TGTGCCAGCAGCCAAGACAGGGGGCTTGGCACTGAAGCTTTCTTT.

This clonotype was observed at least ten times. CDR3 coding DNA: TGCGCCAGCAGTGAGTCGACGGATATTCGCGTCTATGAGCAGTTCTTC. Translated: CASSESTDIRVYEQFF. The chain uses TRBV10-1 and TRBJ2-1, with D unclear. The V and J ends lost 0 bases and 8 bases respectively, with 17 bases between them. The CDR3 loop spans 16 amino acids. Germline CDR1 is WNHNN and CDR2 is SYGVQD (reference sequence).

This clonotype came up many times. The genes are TRBV4-2 and TRBJ2-3; D gene uncertain. Germline loops: CDR1 LGHNA, CDR2 YNFKEQ. The V and J ends lost 0 bases and 2 bases respectively, with 9 bases between them. The CDR3 spans 15 residues. The CDR3 nucleotides read TGTGCCAGCAGCCAAGATGTTTCCACCACAGATACGCAGTATTTT. This codes for CASSQDVSTTDTQYF.

At least ten counts were recorded for this clonotype. The rearrangement links TRBV20-1 to TRBJ2-7; 12 bases line up with TRBD2. The germline CDR1 and CDR2 sequences are DFQATT and SNEGSKA (reference sequence). The CDR3 length is 14 residues. V lost 2 bases and J lost 6; bases outside the gene matches: 5. The chain's CDR3 is CSARLAGGPGEQYF. CDR3 sequence (DNA): TGCAGTGCTAGACTAGCGGGAGGGCCAGGCGAGCAGTACTTC.

This clonotype was observed at least ten times. The chain employs TRBV29-1 and TRBJ2-7, with D perhaps matching TRBD2 (5 bases). The V end lost 6 bases, the J end lost 2 bases, and 14 bases lay between the germline ends. The CDR3 sequence is 13 residues long. CDR1 and CDR2 (germline): SQVTM, ANQGSEA. For the CDR3, the DNA is TGCAGCGTGGAGAGGGCGGGTACCTACGAGCAGTACTTC. As protein: CSVERAGTYEQYF.

In its sample, this clonotype was seen many times. The chain uses TRBV20-1 and TRBJ1-4, with a possible D match to TRBD1 (6 bases). This CDR3 spans 16 amino acids. Trimming took 1 base from V and 3 from J, leaving 15 bases between them. Germline CDR1 DFQATT, CDR2 SNEGSKA (reference sequence). CDR3 sequence reads: CSARGTTGRANEKLFF. The CDR3 nucleotides are TGCAGTGCTAGAGGGACCACAGGGAGGGCTAATGAAAAACTGTTTTTT.